Sequencing of this T cell receptor (beta chain) was carried out in a study of CD8 T cells in ankylosing spondylitis (dated 2017 in TCRdb). Turning to the overall study: To find TCR variants linked to disease, the study profiled T cell receptor beta repertoires in ankylosing spondylitis patients and healthy donors. Peripheral blood was sampled, and synovial fluid was additionally collected from ankylosing spondylitis patients. In total, the full study cohort was made up of roughly 100 healthy donors and more than 20 ankylosing spondylitis patients.

Data came from an Illumina HiSeq 2500. TCR beta libraries were prepared by quantitative 5'-RACE with molecular barcodes. Per the source publication's procedure: Disease-linked TCR variants were identified with a new computational method built on a probabilistic model of VDJ rearrangement. TCRdb passed the public sequencing reads through fastp at Q25 and MiXCR, retaining productive beta sequences. Merged by CDR3 protein, the rows form single entries marked with the most common genes and DNA. The V and J calls and clone size are TCRdb's, not the authors'. The sample records some 240,000 distinct CDR3 sequences, around 9.1% of which are singletons. Jointly, the top ten make up approximately 6.3% of the sample. As encoded in the germline V gene, CDR1 is SGDLS while CDR2 is YYNGEE. Reading from cysteine to phenylalanine, the CDR3 counts 13 amino acids. Of all the DNA, just the CDR3 is kept, 39 bases in frame from base 1. The V end loses 4 bases and the J end loses 7 bases, and a stretch of 12 bases separates them.

The study at large found these results: The disease-linked clones had a CD8+ phenotype and were found at relatively low frequencies in peripheral blood. Blood from ankylosing spondylitis patients appeared to be characterized by a TCR beta motif made up of fewer than ten highly homologous amino acid variants. According to the report, matched synovial fluid samples from ankylosing spondylitis patients were significantly enriched for the disease-linked clones. Some of the motif variants had been reported before in the synovial fluid and blood of reactive arthritis patients, a finding that suggests common disease-initiation mechanisms.

In this sample, this clonotype turned up many times. Its recognized antigen is unknown. Base qualities are not at hand, and no much larger clone is one base apart. In this chain, TRBV9 is recombined with TRBJ1-5, with no D gene named confidently. Source material: blood, either unsorted or a sorted T cell fraction (not recorded which). This clonotype was sampled from a male donor with ankylosing spondylitis or in good health (not recorded which). The DNA sequence reads TGTGCCAGCAGCTCAAACCCCAGACAGCCCCAGCATTTT. It encodes CASSSNPRQPQHF.